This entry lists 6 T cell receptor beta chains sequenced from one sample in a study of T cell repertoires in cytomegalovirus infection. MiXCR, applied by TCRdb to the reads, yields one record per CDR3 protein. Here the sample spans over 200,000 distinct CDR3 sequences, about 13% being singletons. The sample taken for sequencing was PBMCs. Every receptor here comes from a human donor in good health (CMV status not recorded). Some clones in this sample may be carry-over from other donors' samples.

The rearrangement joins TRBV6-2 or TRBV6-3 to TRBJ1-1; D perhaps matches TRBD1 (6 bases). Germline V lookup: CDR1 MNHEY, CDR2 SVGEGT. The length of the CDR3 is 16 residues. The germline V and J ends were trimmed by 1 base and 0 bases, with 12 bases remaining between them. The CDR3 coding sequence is TGTGCCAGCAGTTACTGGGCAGGGGCGGTGAACACTGAAGCTTTCTTT. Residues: CASSYWAGAVNTEAFF.

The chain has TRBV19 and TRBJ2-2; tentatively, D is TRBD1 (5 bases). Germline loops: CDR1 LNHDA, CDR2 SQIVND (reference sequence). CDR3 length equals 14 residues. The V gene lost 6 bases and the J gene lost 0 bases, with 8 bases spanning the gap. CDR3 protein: CASRDTSNTGELFF. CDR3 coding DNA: TGTGCCAGTAGGGACACCTCGAACACCGGGGAGCTGTTTTTT.

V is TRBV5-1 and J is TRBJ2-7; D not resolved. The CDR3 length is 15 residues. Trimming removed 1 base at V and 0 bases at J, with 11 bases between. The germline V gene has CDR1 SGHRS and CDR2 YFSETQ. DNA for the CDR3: TGCGCCAGCAGCTTGCAGGCCGGAGCCTCCTACGAGCAGTACTTC. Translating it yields CASSLQAGASYEQYF.

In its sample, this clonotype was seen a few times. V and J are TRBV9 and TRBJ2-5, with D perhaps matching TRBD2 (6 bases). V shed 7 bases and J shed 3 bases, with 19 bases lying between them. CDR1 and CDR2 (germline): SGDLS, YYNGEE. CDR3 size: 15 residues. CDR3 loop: CASAEEGRNKETQYF. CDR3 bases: TGTGCCAGCGCAGAGGAGGGTCGGAACAAAGAGACCCAGTACTTC.

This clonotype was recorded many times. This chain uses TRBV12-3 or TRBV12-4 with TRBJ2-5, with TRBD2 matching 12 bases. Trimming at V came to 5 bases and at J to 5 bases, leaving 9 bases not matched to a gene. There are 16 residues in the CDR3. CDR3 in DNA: TGTGCCAGCAGTCCGGGACTAGCGGGTAGGGGGGAGACCCAGTACTTC. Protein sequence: CASSPGLAGRGETQYF.

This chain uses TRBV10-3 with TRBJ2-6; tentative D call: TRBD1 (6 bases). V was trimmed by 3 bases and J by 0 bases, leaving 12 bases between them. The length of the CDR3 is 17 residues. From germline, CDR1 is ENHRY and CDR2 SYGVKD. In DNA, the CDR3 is TGTGCCATCAGTGACCCAGGGGTAGGCTCTGGGGCCAACGTCCTGACTTTC. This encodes CAISDPGVGSGANVLTF.